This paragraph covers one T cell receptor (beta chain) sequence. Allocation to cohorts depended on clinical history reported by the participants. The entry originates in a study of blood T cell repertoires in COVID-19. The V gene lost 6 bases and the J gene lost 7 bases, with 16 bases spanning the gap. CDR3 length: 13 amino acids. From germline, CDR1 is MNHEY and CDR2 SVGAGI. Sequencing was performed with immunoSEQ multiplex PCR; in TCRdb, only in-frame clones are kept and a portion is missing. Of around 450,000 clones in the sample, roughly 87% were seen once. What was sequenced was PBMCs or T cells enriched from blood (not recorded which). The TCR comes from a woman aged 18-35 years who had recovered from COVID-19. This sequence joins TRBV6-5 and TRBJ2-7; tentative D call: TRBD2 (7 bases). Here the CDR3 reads CASSRGGAGEQYF. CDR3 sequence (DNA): TGTGCCAGCAGCCGAGGGGGGGCGGGGGAGCAGTACTTC.